One and the same sample provided the 32 T cell receptor beta chains below, sequenced in a study of spatial heterogeneity in lung cancer. The sample's time point: sample taken at primary tumor resection. The sequenced material consisted of unsorted whole RNA from tumor, nontumor lung or frozen PBMC. TCRdb re-analysed the 5' RACE reads in MiXCR, keeping a single row per CDR3 protein. The table has approximately 12,000 distinct CDR3 sequences, about 6.2% seen once. Sequencing used normal lung tissue next to the tumor, obtained at surgery. These receptors all come from a male donor with early-stage non-small cell lung cancer.

This clonotype appeared many times. The gene calls are TRBV29-1 and TRBJ1-1, with 7 bases that match TRBD1. Trimming cost V 4 bases and J 5 bases; bases outside gene matches: 4. This CDR3 spans 12 amino acids. The germline CDR1 and CDR2 sequences are SQVTM and ANQGSEA. CDR3: CSVAGTVTEAFF. CDR3 nucleotides: TGCAGCGTTGCCGGGACAGTAACTGAAGCTTTCTTT.

This chain uses TRBV5-1 with TRBJ2-7; either TRBD1 or TRBD2 may fit D (5 bases each). The CDR3 sequence is 15 residues long. V was pared by 0 bases and J by 2 bases, with 12 bases between. Germline assignment: CDR1 SGHRS and CDR2 YFSETQ. The CDR3 region has the DNA TGCGCCAGCAGCTTGGGAGGGGCAGGCGCCTACGAGCAGTACTTC. Protein sequence: CASSLGGAGAYEQYF.

In this sample, this clonotype is medium-sized. This sequence joins TRBV29-1 and TRBJ1-1; D unclear. Trimming pared 4 bases from V and 1 base from J, leaving 7 bases between. The CDR3 is 12 residues long. Germline loops: CDR1 SQVTM, CDR2 ANQGSEA. CDR3 in amino acids: CSVGQQNTEAFF. The CDR3 region has the DNA TGCAGCGTTGGCCAACAGAACACTGAAGCTTTCTTT.

This clonotype was detected ten times or more. The J gene is TRBJ2-6, the V gene TRBV20-1; D call uncertain. V gave up 5 bases and J gave up 9 bases, with 11 bases separating them. Germline CDR1 is DFQATT and CDR2 is SNEGSKA (reference sequence). There are 12 residues in the CDR3. The CDR3 sequence is CSAPPGGNVLTF. DNA of the CDR3: TGCAGTGCTCCCCCCGGTGGCAACGTCCTGACTTTC.

The sample holds many counts of this clonotype. J is TRBJ2-1 and V is TRBV20-1; D is ambiguous. There are 16 residues in the CDR3. The V end lost 4 bases, the J end lost 0 bases, and 16 bases lay between the germline ends. Germline V lookup: CDR1 DFQATT, CDR2 SNEGSKA (reference sequence). DNA of the CDR3: TGCAGTGCTACTGGACCATACCGTAGCTCCTACAATGAGCAGTTCTTC. This sequence encodes CSATGPYRSSYNEQFF.

This clonotype was counted many times. The CDR3 DNA follows: TGTGCCAGCAAGGGTCCGGGGGACGAGTCACCCCTCCACTTT. As protein: CASKGPGDESPLHF. V gene TRBV27 combines with J gene TRBJ1-6, with D maybe TRBD1 (5 bases). Between the trimmed V and J ends, which lost 7 bases and 10 bases, there was a span of 17 bases. CDR3 length: 14 amino acids. CDR1 MNHEY and CDR2 SMNVEV come from the germline V gene (reference sequence).

This clonotype has just a few counts. V and J are TRBV7-2 and TRBJ2-7; D unclear. Germline V CDR1 and CDR2: SGHTA, FQGNSA. The CDR3 totals 14 residues. V lost 8 bases, J lost 4 bases, and 18 bases lay in between. The CDR3 loop reads CASGIGGSDYEQYF. CDR3 sequence (DNA): TGTGCCAGCGGGATCGGCGGTTCAGATTACGAGCAGTACTTC.

This clonotype was observed many times. The chain couples TRBV2 to TRBJ2-7; D is uncertain. V lost 7 bases, J lost 3 bases, and 13 bases lay in between. This CDR3 is built from 13 residues. Germline V gene sequence: CDR1 SNHLY, CDR2 FYNNEI. DNA of the CDR3: TGTGCCAGCATCCGTGAGCTTTTCTACGAGCAGTACTTC. As protein: CASIRELFYEQYF.

This clonotype was detected ten times or more. The J gene is TRBJ2-2, the V gene TRBV6-5; D call uncertain. The CDR3 spans 17 residues. Germline V CDR1 and CDR2: MNHEY, SVGAGI. Trimming removed 0 bases at V and 6 bases at J, with 17 bases between. CDR3 in amino acids: CASSYSLALPSAGELFF. CDR3 bases: TGTGCCAGCAGTTACTCGTTGGCCCTCCCTTCGGCCGGGGAGCTGTTTTTT.

The chain is built from TRBV4-2 and TRBJ2-7, with D hard to call. This CDR3 comprises 15 residues. CDR1 is LGHNA, CDR2 YNFKEQ, per germline. The V end lost 0 bases, the J end lost 4 bases, and 13 bases lay between the germline ends. The CDR3 DNA reads as TGTGCCAGCAGCCAAGATCAGGTTAGCAATTACGAGCAGTACTTC. Translated: CASSQDQVSNYEQYF.

By frequency in the sample, this clonotype is medium-sized. This chain uses TRBV28 with TRBJ2-2; the D gene is possibly TRBD2 (6 bases). This CDR3 is 12 amino acids long. Germline lookup yields CDR1 MDHEN and CDR2 SYDVKM. V was shortened by 7 bases and J by 12 bases, with 15 bases between the two germline ends. CDR3 amino acids: CASTPPRGKLFF. The DNA for the CDR3 is TGTGCCAGCACCCCCCCCCGGGGGAAGCTGTTTTTT.

This clonotype showed up many times. This rearrangement joins TRBV20-1 to TRBJ1-1, with 8 positions matching TRBD1. The CDR3 is made up of 13 amino acids. Germline V lookup: CDR1 DFQATT, CDR2 SNEGSKA (reference sequence). V gave up 4 bases and J gave up 7 bases; unmatched junction bases: 8. The CDR3 nucleotides read TGCAGTGCTAAAGGCAGGGGGCAAGTTGAAGCTTTCTTT. As protein: CSAKGRGQVEAFF.

This clonotype has at least ten counts. The genes are TRBV20-1 and TRBJ2-1; D is possibly TRBD1 (5 bases). The CDR3 totals 11 residues. V lost 3 bases to trimming and J lost 10 bases, with 10 bases between them. CDR1 is DFQATT, CDR2 SNEGSKA, per germline (reference sequence). CDR3 sequence: CSASRAGEQFF. Here the CDR3 DNA reads TGCAGTGCTAGCCGTGCAGGGGAGCAGTTCTTC.

This clonotype was recorded many times. The chain recombines TRBV12-3 or TRBV12-4 with TRBJ1-6; D remains unclear. Trimming took off 6 bases at V and 7 bases at J, with 13 bases between the two ends. The CDR3 runs to 14 residues. CDR3 DNA sequence: TGTGCCAGCAGCTATTCGACTGGAAATTCACCCCTCCACTTT. Encoded protein: CASSYSTGNSPLHF.

The genes are TRBV7-2 and TRBJ2-1; TRBD1 aligns across 11 bases. The germline V gene encodes CDR1 SGHTA and CDR2 FQGNSA. V was clipped by 2 bases and J by 4 bases; unmatched bases: 16. This CDR3 comprises 20 residues. CDR3 DNA: TGTGCCAGCAGCTTACCGCGATCTCCGATCCGGGACAGGGGGTACAATGAGCAGTTCTTC. Its translation is CASSLPRSPIRDRGYNEQFF.

Many counts were recorded for this clonotype. The V gene is TRBV20-1, the J gene TRBJ2-3, with D possibly called TRBD1 or TRBD2 (5 bases each). The CDR3 length is 15 residues. Trimming pared 0 bases from V and 1 base from J, leaving 11 bases between. Germline V gene lookup returns CDR1 DFQATT and CDR2 SNEGSKA (reference sequence). CDR3 DNA: TGCAGTGCTAGAGATCGGGACCAAGGCACAGATACGCAGTATTTT. Translated: CSARDRDQGTDTQYF.

The table lists this clonotype with many counts. The V and J genes are TRBV19 and TRBJ2-7; D not certain. CDR3 length equals 16 residues. V lost 2 bases and J lost 2, with 16 bases in between. CDR1 is LNHDA and CDR2 is SQIVND in the germline V gene (reference sequence). CDR3 bases: TGTGCCAGTAGTATATCCCTGGCTGCAACCGCCTACGAGCAGTACTTC. It encodes CASSISLAATAYEQYF.

In its sample, this clonotype is medium-sized (0.01 to 0.1%). The chain combines TRBV4-1 with TRBJ2-1; the D gene is possibly TRBD2 (6 bases). This CDR3 comprises 13 residues. Per the germline V gene, CDR1 is MGHRA and CDR2 is YSYEKL. V shed 4 bases and J shed 8 bases, with 12 bases lying between them. The CDR3 DNA reads TGCGCCAGCAGCCCTCCGGGACTTGATGAGCAGTTCTTC. Its translation: CASSPPGLDEQFF.

Ten or more counts support this clonotype. The rearrangement joins TRBV20-1 to TRBJ1-5; TRBD1 aligns across 8 bases. This CDR3 is built from 16 residues. V lost 3 bases to trimming and J lost 7 bases; unmatched junction nucleotides: 14. Per germline, CDR1 DFQATT and CDR2 SNEGSKA (reference sequence). CDR3 DNA sequence: TGCAGTGCTAGTAACGGACAGGGTACCTCACGACAGCCCCAGCATTTT. Its protein is CSASNGQGTSRQPQHF.

The rearrangement uses TRBV7-6 and TRBJ2-2, with TRBD2 identical over 11 bases. This CDR3 has 20 residues. Germline V lookup: CDR1 SGHVS, CDR2 FNYEAQ. J lost 0 bases, V lost 5 bases, and 14 bases had no gene match. The DNA of the CDR3 is TGTGCCAGCAGCGCACCGGGACTAGCGGTTACACCCGCGAACACCGGGGAGCTGTTTTTT. Encoded protein: CASSAPGLAVTPANTGELFF.

This clonotype was recorded at least ten times. The chain uses TRBV5-6 and TRBJ2-1; D is ambiguous. This CDR3 has 15 residues. V gave up 0 bases and J gave up 4 bases, with 11 bases separating them. CDR1 is SGHDT, CDR2 YYEEEE, per germline. In DNA form, the CDR3 reads TGTGCCAGCAGCTTGGGAGTGGGGATTTACAATGAGCAGTTCTTC. Its protein product is CASSLGVGIYNEQFF.

There are many counts of this clonotype. The chain is built from TRBV5-4 and TRBJ2-7, with 8 bases aligning to TRBD1. V shed 2 bases, J shed 1 base, and the junction held 8 bases outside the gene matches. The CDR3 totals 16 residues. Germline CDR1 SGHNT, CDR2 YYREEE (reference sequence). CDR3 bases: TGTGCCAGCAGCTTCAAAGGCGGGACAGGATCCTACGAGCAGTACTTC. It encodes CASSFKGGTGSYEQYF.

This clonotype was seen repeatedly, ten times or more. The J gene is TRBJ2-1, the V gene TRBV12-3 or TRBV12-4, with TRBD2 matching 10 bases. CDR3 length: 14 residues. J gave up 8 bases and V 5 bases, and 6 bases lay outside the gene matches. Here the CDR3 reads CASSNSGRPHEQFF. In DNA, the CDR3 is TGTGCCAGCAGTAATAGCGGGAGGCCCCATGAGCAGTTCTTC.

Ten or more counts support this clonotype. The J gene is TRBJ1-1, the V gene TRBV6-1; possible D gene TRBD1, 5 bases. Between the trimmed V and J ends, which lost 0 bases and 9 bases, there was a span of 8 bases. The length of the CDR3 is 12 residues. Germline loops: CDR1 MNHNS, CDR2 SASEGT. The DNA for the CDR3 is TGTGCCAGCAGTGAAGCGGGACGGCAAGCTTTCTTT. It codes for CASSEAGRQAFF.

J is TRBJ2-7 and V is TRBV5-4; 10 bases agree with TRBD1. Germline lookup yields CDR1 SGHNT and CDR2 YYREEE (reference sequence). The CDR3 contains 14 residues. The junction had 7 bases not matched to a gene; V was cut back by 4 bases and J by 6 bases. In DNA, the CDR3 is TGTGCCAGCAGCCCTACCGGGACAGGGGCCGAGCAGTACTTC. Residues: CASSPTGTGAEQYF.

This clonotype was seen repeatedly, ten times or more. The chain is built from TRBV7-2 and TRBJ1-2, with D hard to call. The length of the CDR3 is 13 residues. CDR1 SGHTA and CDR2 FQGNSA come from the germline V gene. The germline V and J ends were trimmed by 5 bases and 4 bases, with 11 bases remaining between them. CDR3 loop: CASSPSQAYGYTF. The DNA for the CDR3 is TGTGCCAGCAGCCCTAGTCAGGCCTATGGCTACACCTTC.

The sample holds many counts of this clonotype. The chain employs TRBV7-9 and TRBJ1-2; TRBD1 is a possible D gene (5 bases). CDR3 length: 15 residues. Trimming shortened V by 1 base and J by 7 bases, and 16 bases separated the two germline ends. CDR1 and CDR2 from the germline V gene are SEHNR and FQNEAQ (reference sequence). The CDR3: CASSLDLTDMGGYTF. The CDR3, as DNA: TGTGCCAGCAGCTTAGATTTGACAGACATGGGTGGCTACACCTTC.

This clonotype showed up many times. J is TRBJ2-3 and V is TRBV5-1, with 8 bases fitting TRBD1. This CDR3 is 15 amino acids long. The ends lost 0 bases at V and 4 bases at J; junction bases unmatched: 4. Per the germline V gene, CDR1 is SGHRS and CDR2 is YFSETQ. The CDR3 DNA follows: TGCGCCAGCAGCTTGGGGACAGGGACCGCAGATACGCAGTATTTT. Amino acid sequence: CASSLGTGTADTQYF.

This clonotype was counted at least ten times. The CDR3 reads CASSQVTGASSPLHF. CDR3 DNA: TGTGCCAGCAGCCAAGTAACGGGGGCGAGTTCACCCCTCCACTTT. The chain couples TRBV14 to TRBJ1-6; D may be TRBD1 (6 bases). The V and J ends lost 1 base and 9 bases respectively, with 13 bases between them. This CDR3 contains 15 residues. CDR1 is SGHDN, CDR2 FVKESK, per germline.

This clonotype appeared many times. The chain uses TRBV5-1 and TRBJ1-1, with a tentative D call TRBD1 (5 bases). Trimming shortened V by 0 bases and J by 1 base, and 19 bases separated the two germline ends. Germline loops: CDR1 SGHRS, CDR2 YFSETQ. This CDR3 has 18 residues. The CDR3 DNA reads as TGCGCCAGCAGCTTGGGCCCCTTAGGCGGGAGGGGGAACACTGAAGCTTTCTTT. Translating it yields CASSLGPLGGRGNTEAFF.

At least ten counts were recorded for this clonotype. The genes are TRBV2 and TRBJ1-1; D is perhaps TRBD1 (5 bases). The ends were cut back, 7 bases at V and 5 bases at J, with 20 bases in the middle. This CDR3 spans 15 amino acids. Germline values: CDR1 SNHLY, CDR2 FYNNEI. CDR3 residues: CASIPSGGVETEAFF. The CDR3 DNA is TGTGCCAGCATCCCAAGTGGGGGGGTAGAGACTGAAGCTTTCTTT.

The table lists this clonotype with many counts. The chain carries TRBV7-8 and TRBJ1-5, with D perhaps matching TRBD1 (6 bases). The length of the CDR3 is 15 residues. Germline V gene sequence: CDR1 SGHVS, CDR2 FQNEAQ. Between the trimmed V and J ends, which lost 3 bases and 0 bases, there was a span of 9 bases. Here the CDR3 DNA reads TGTGCCAGCAGCTTGGGGGCACGTAGCAATCAGCCCCAGCATTTT. Translating it yields CASSLGARSNQPQHF.